The entry that follows covers one T cell receptor (beta chain) sequence. Produced via immunoSEQ multiplex PCR; TCRdb's table is partial and in-frame only. Among 150,000 to 250,000 clones, approximately 89% were seen once, and the ten largest hold 3.4%. The sample is drawn from a study of T cell responses to AZD1222 COVID-19 vaccine. This sequence was found in an adult who received the AZD1222 COVID-19 vaccine. The sample consisted of peripheral blood, taken 28 days after the second AZD1222 dose.

CDR3 sequence: CASSPRWDRGTYEQYF. CDR3 bases: TGTGCCAGCAGCCCGAGGTGGGACAGGGGAACATACGAGCAGTACTTC. This chain connects TRBV3-1 (or the pseudogene TRBV3-2) to TRBJ2-7; 10 nucleotides line up with TRBD1. CDR3 length: 16 amino acids. Per germline, CDR1 LGHDT and CDR2 YNNKEL (reference sequence). Trimming removed 4 bases from V and 4 bases from J; junction bases left unmatched: 10.